These T cell receptor beta chains were read from a single sample in a study of T cell responses to AZD1222 COVID-19 vaccine. Some clones are missing from TCRdb's copy, which holds only in-frame ones; the method was immunoSEQ multiplex PCR. The profile shows approximately 180,000 clones, around 90% of them singletons. The sequences come from peripheral blood, collected on day 0 of AZD1222 vaccination. These receptors all come from an adult in good health. Each CDR3 is given with its conserved first and last residue. The D gene is left open where the match is weak. The listing skips clone size in some rows; elsewhere it reads once, few, many or a size class.

cdr3_length clone_size j_call v_call d_call cdr3_aa cdr3_nt
14 . TRBJ2-3 TRBV29-1 TRBD2 CSVAGQGRADTQYF TGCAGCGTTGCTGGGCAAGGGAGGGCAGATACGCAGTATTTT
16 . TRBJ1-4 TRBV9 TRBD1 CASSEQGRLTNEKLFF TGTGCCAGCAGCGAACAGGGGCGACTAACTAATGAAAAACTGTTTTTT
17 . TRBJ1-3 TRBV4-3 . CASSQVWSGLSGNTIYF TGCGCCAGCAGCCAAGTCTGGAGCGGGTTATCAGGAAACACCATATATTTT
15 once TRBJ1-1 TRBV14 . CASSLGGRANTEAFF TGTGCCAGCAGCCTCGGGGGGAGGGCAAACACTGAAGCTTTCTTT
15 . TRBJ1-3 TRBV28 . CASSPLVTGRNTIYF TGTGCCAGCAGCCCCCTGGTGACGGGGAGAAACACCATATATTTT
12 . TRBJ1-3 TRBV2 . CASSGQGNTIYF TGTGCCAGCAGTGGGCAGGGAAACACCATATATTTT
18 . TRBJ2-3 TRBV11-2 TRBD2 CASSLGLAHMRSTDTQYF TGTGCCAGCAGCCTGGGACTAGCGCATATGAGGAGCACAGATACGCAGTATTTT
15 . TRBJ2-2 TRBV19 . CASSIAGRLPGELFF TGTGCCAGTAGTATCGCCGGACGGCTCCCCGGGGAGCTGTTTTTT
13 . TRBJ1-6 TRBV7-2 . CASSLEGPSPLHF TGTGCCAGCAGCTTAGAGGGCCCTTCACCCCTCCACTTT
15 . TRBJ1-1 TRBV18 TRBD1 CASSPTTGTNTEAFF TGTGCCAGCTCACCAACGACAGGGACGAACACTGAAGCTTTCTTT
13 . TRBJ2-1 TRBV3-1/TRBV3-2 TRBD1 CASSPGQAPRQVF TGTGCCAGCAGCCCAGGACAGGCCCCTCGACAGGTCTTC
13 . TRBJ1-3 TRBV10-1 . CASSESKGNTIYF TGCGCCAGCAGTGAGTCGAAGGGAAACACCATATATTTT
18 . TRBJ1-6 TRBV16 TRBD1 CASSQGDRVSSYNSPLHF TGTGCCAGCAGCCAAGGGGACAGGGTGAGCTCCTATAATTCACCCCTCCACTTT
12 . TRBJ2-3 TRBV30 . CAWSVRLDTQYF TGTGCCTGGAGTGTACGGTTAGATACGCAGTATTTT
13 . TRBJ2-3 TRBV12-3/TRBV12-4 . CASSLGQVDTQYF TGTGCCAGCAGTTTAGGTCAAGTAGATACGCAGTATTTT
16 . TRBJ1-1 TRBV21-1 . CASSKFPWGANTEAFF TGTGCCAGCAGCAAATTTCCTTGGGGTGCGAACACTGAAGCTTTCTTT
15 . TRBJ2-7 TRBV5-1 TRBD1 CASSPDRGPAREQYF TGCGCCAGCAGCCCTGACAGGGGGCCAGCGAGGGAGCAGTACTTC
15 once TRBJ2-3 TRBV3-1/TRBV3-2 . CASSQAGGSTDTQYF TGTGCCAGCAGCCAAGCGGGTGGAAGCACAGATACGCAGTATTTT
16 . TRBJ2-1 TRBV30 . CAWSRAPRSSYNEQFF TGTGCCTGGTCCCGGGCCCCAAGGAGCTCCTACAATGAGCAGTTCTTC